This T cell receptor beta chain comes out of a study of shared clonotypes between healthy human individuals. Study-wide points: In a handful of donors, about 5% of naive CD4 clonotypes appeared in common.

With respect to this clone: Its specificity is unknown.

Sequencing used immunoSEQ multiplex PCR; TCRdb keeps in-frame clones, though not all of them. The sample includes 2 million to 2.5 million clones, about 92% seen only once; the top ten take around 1.7%. Terminally differentiated effector memory CD45RA+ cells were left out of the naive CD8 fraction, which was CD45RO-negative and positively selected for CCR7. Caucasian adults residing in Nashville, Tennessee made up all the donors. Trimming at V came to 5 bases and at J to 6 bases, leaving 7 bases not matched to a gene. The CDR3 loop spans 13 amino acids. Per germline, CDR1 PRHDT and CDR2 FYEKMQ (reference sequence).

The chain couples TRBV13 to TRBJ2-7; 7 nucleotides agree with TRBD1. Source material: naive CD8+ T cells from PBMCs. This clonotype was sampled from a man aged 18-30 years in good health. Some clones in this sample may be carry-over from other donors' samples. CDR3 sequence (DNA): TGTGCCAGCAGCATCCACAGGGGCGGCGAGCAGTACTTC. It encodes CASSIHRGGEQYF.